Listed below are T cell receptor beta chains from one sample, sequenced in a study of blood T cell repertoires in COVID-19. Clones were read by immunoSEQ multiplex PCR, and TCRdb kept only the in-frame ones, dropping some. The sample contains under 300,000 clones, around 90% of which appear only once. Sequenced material: peripheral blood. The source of these receptors is a woman aged 55-69 years with COVID-19, enrolled during active disease. Both conserved end residues are part of each CDR3. D genes are given only for firm matches. The listing skips clone size in some rows; elsewhere it reads once, few, many or a size class.

d_call | clone_size | j_call | v_call | cdr3_nt | cdr3_aa
TRBD2 | NA | TRBJ2-2 | TRBV9 | TGTGCCAGCAGCAGGGGCAGCGGGGGCCCCGACACCGGGGAGCTGTTTTTT | CASSRGSGGPDTGELFF
NA | NA | TRBJ1-2 | TRBV18 | TGTGCCAGCTCACCTGCGGGTTTCGCCTATGGCTACACCTTC | CASSPAGFAYGYTF
NA | NA | TRBJ1-4 | TRBV15 | TGTGCCACCAGCCGTCGTACAGGGTTGGCTAATGAAAAACTGTTTTTT | CATSRRTGLANEKLFF
NA | NA | TRBJ2-7 | TRBV3-1/TRBV3-2 | TGTGCCAGCAGCCAAGATCCCCCAATGGGCGTGGCCTACGAGCAGTACTTC | CASSQDPPMGVAYEQYF
NA | NA | TRBJ1-6 | TRBV19 | TGTGCCAGCCTTATGGGGGGCTCCTATAATTCACCCCTCCACTTT | CASLMGGSYNSPLHF
NA | few | TRBJ2-1 | TRBV19 | TGTGCCAGTAGTATCGGCCGAGTTCGGGGGGCCCTAGTCGACAATGAGCAGTTCTTC | CASSIGRVRGALVDNEQFF
TRBD1 | NA | TRBJ2-7 | TRBV5-6 | TGTGCCAGCAGCTCATACAGGGGGGCCTACGAGCAGTACTTC | CASSSYRGAYEQYF
TRBD1 | NA | TRBJ1-2 | TRBV7-2 | TGTGCCAGCAGCCCCTCCGGGACAGGCTCATATGGCTACACCTTC | CASSPSGTGSYGYTF
TRBD1 | NA | TRBJ2-1 | TRBV9 | TGTGCCAGCAGCGCAGGACAGGGGGGCACGAATGAGCAGTTCTTC | CASSAGQGGTNEQFF
NA | NA | TRBJ1-4 | TRBV5-1 | TGCGCCAGCAGAACAGGGAGGGTCATTGTAGGAGAAAAACTGTTTTTT | CASRTGRVIVGEKLFF
NA | NA | TRBJ2-1 | TRBV5-1 | TGCGCCAGCAGCTTGGCCATTTCGGGCTCCTACAATGAGCAGTTCTTC | CASSLAISGSYNEQFF
TRBD1 | NA | TRBJ1-5 | TRBV5-5 | TGTGCCAGCAGCCCATTAACGGGACAGCTCAATCAGCCCCAGCATTTT | CASSPLTGQLNQPQHF